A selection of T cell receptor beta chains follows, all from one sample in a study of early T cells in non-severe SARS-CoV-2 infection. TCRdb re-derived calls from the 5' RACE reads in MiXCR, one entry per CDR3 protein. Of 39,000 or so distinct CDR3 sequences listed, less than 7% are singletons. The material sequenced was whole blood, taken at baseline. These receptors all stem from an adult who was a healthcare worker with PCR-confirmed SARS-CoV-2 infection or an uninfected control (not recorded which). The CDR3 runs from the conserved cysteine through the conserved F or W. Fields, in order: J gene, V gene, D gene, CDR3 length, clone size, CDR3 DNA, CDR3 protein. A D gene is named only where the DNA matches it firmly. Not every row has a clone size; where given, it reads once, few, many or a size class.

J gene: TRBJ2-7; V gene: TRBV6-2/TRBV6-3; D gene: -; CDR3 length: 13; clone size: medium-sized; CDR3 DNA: TGTGCCAGCAGTTACGTTGCTTCCCACGAGCAGTACTTC; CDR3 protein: CASSYVASHEQYF
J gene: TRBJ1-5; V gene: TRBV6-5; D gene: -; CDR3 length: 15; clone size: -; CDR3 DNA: TGTGCCAGCAGACCGGCCCGATGGGGCAATCAGCCCCAGCATTTT; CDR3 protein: CASRPARWGNQPQHF
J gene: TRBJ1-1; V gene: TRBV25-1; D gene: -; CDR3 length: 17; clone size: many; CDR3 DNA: TGTGCCAGCAGTCGAAGAGGGGTCTGGGGCGTGAACACTGAAGCTTTCTTT; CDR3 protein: CASSRRGVWGVNTEAFF
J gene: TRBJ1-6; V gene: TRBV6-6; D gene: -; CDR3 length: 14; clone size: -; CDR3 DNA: TGTGCCAGCAATCCCAGGGAGGGGCGCTCACCCCTCCACTTT; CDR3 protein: CASNPREGRSPLHF
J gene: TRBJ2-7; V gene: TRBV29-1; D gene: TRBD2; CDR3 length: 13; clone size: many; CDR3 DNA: TGCAGCGCCCTTCCCGGGGGGTCCTACGAGCAGTACTTC; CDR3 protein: CSALPGGSYEQYF
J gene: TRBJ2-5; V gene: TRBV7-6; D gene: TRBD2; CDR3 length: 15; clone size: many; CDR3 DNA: TGTGCCAGCAGCCGGACTAGCGGGAATATTGAGACCCAGTACTTC; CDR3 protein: CASSRTSGNIETQYF
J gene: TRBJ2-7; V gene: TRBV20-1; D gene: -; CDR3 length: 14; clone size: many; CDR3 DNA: TGCAGTGCTAGAGCGGGAGTTCTCGCATACGAGCAGTACTTC; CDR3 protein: CSARAGVLAYEQYF
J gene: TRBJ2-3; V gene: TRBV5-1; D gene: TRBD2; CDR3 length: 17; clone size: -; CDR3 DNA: TGCGCCAGCAGCCTGGGACTAGCGGGAGCAGAGACAGATACGCAGTATTTT; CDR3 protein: CASSLGLAGAETDTQYF
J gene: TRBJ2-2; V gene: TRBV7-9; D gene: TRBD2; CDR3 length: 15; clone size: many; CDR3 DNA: TGTGCCAGCAGCTCTAGCGGGGGGAGAACCGGGGAGCTGTTTTTT; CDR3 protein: CASSSSGGRTGELFF
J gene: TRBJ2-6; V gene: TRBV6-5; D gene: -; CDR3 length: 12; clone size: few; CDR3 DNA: TGTGCCAGCAGAGCTGGGGCCAACGTCCTGACTTTC; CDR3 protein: CASRAGANVLTF
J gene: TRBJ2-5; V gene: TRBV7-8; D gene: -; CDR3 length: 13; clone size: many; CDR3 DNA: TGTGCCAGCAGCACGGGTGTTCGGGAGACCCAGTACTTC; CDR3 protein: CASSTGVRETQYF
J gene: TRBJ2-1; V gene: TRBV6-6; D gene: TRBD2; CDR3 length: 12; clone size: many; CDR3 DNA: TGTGCCAGCAGCCCGGGGGGCAATGAGCAGTTCTTC; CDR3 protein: CASSPGGNEQFF
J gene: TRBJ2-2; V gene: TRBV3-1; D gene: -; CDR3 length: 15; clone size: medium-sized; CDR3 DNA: TGTGCCAGCAGCCAAGAGGGAGGACCCCACCGGGAGCTGTTTTTT; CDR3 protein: CASSQEGGPHRELFF
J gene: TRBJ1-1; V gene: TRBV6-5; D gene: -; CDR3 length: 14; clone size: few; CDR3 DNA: TGTGCCAGCAGTTCGGACGCCATCGTTGGGGAAGCTTTCTTT; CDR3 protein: CASSSDAIVGEAFF
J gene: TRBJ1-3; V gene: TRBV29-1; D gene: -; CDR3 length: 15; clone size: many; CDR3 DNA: TGCAGCGTGGCCCTGGAAGGGGGGCGGCGAAACACCATATATTTT; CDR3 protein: CSVALEGGRRNTIYF
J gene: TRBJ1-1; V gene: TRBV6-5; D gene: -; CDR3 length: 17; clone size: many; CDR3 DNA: TGTGCCAGCAGTTACTCGCAAGGGGACCTTAGTTACACTGAAGCTTTCTTT; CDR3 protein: CASSYSQGDLSYTEAFF
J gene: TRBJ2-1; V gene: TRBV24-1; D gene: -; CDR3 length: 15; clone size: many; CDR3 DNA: TGTGCCACCAGTGATTTTCTAGACTCCTACAATGAGCAGTTCTTC; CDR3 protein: CATSDFLDSYNEQFF
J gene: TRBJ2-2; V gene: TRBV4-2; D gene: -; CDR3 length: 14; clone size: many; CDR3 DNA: TGTGCCAGCAGCCAAGATTTCAGGACCGGGGAGCTGTTTTTT; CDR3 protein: CASSQDFRTGELFF
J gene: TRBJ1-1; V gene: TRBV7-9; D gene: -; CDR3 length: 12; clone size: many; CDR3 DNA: TGTGCCAGCAGCTTAGCGGGCACTGAAGCTTTCTTT; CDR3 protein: CASSLAGTEAFF
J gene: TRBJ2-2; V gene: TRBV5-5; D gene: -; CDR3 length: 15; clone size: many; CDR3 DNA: TGTGCCAGCAGCTTGGCCGGGCTAGACACCGGGGAGCTGTTTTTT; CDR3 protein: CASSLAGLDTGELFF